A selection of T cell receptor beta chains follows, all from one sample in a study of CXCR3-negative and CXCR3-positive naive CD8 T cells. From the 5' RACE reads, TCRdb lists one entry per CDR3 protein and no DNA. The sample table sets out under 45,000 distinct CDR3 sequences. Sequences were obtained from memory CD8+ T cells from blood. The origin of the receptors is a human donor in good health. Some clones in this sample may be carry-over from other donors' samples. The CDR3 runs from the conserved cysteine through the conserved F or W. Fields, in order: CDR3 protein, J gene, V gene, CDR3 length.

CDR3aa: CSVHDTSEYEQYF
j_gene: TRBJ2-7
v_gene: TRBV29-1
len: 13

CDR3aa: CASSQSGRERLDEQYF
j_gene: TRBJ2-7
v_gene: TRBV23-1
len: 16

CDR3aa: CSVRQGLTNTEAFF
j_gene: TRBJ1-1
v_gene: TRBV29-1
len: 14

CDR3aa: CASRARGAADNEQFF
j_gene: TRBJ2-1
v_gene: TRBV12-3/TRBV12-4
len: 15

CDR3aa: CASSLRHPGELFF
j_gene: TRBJ2-2
v_gene: TRBV7-6
len: 13

CDR3aa: CASSQDRGGTSPQETQYF
j_gene: TRBJ2-5
v_gene: TRBV4-1
len: 18

CDR3aa: CSVGGNQETQYF
j_gene: TRBJ2-5
v_gene: TRBV29-1
len: 12

CDR3aa: CSARALIAISNQPQHF
j_gene: TRBJ1-5
v_gene: TRBV20-1
len: 16

CDR3aa: CASSDSYLAHEQFF
j_gene: TRBJ2-1
v_gene: TRBV6-6
len: 14

CDR3aa: CAASRQYDEQYF
j_gene: TRBJ2-7
v_gene: TRBV28
len: 12

CDR3aa: CASSVSPANPQSYEQYF
j_gene: TRBJ2-7
v_gene: TRBV9
len: 17

CDR3aa: CASSFGPLSTEAFF
j_gene: TRBJ1-1
v_gene: TRBV7-3
len: 14

CDR3aa: CASSASGGGNTEAFF
j_gene: TRBJ1-1
v_gene: TRBV7-9
len: 15

CDR3aa: CASSPIAGGYNEQFF
j_gene: TRBJ2-1
v_gene: TRBV7-3
len: 15

CDR3aa: CASSAEVAGLAINEQFF
j_gene: TRBJ2-1
v_gene: TRBV11-2
len: 17

CDR3aa: CSASSSYNEQFF
j_gene: TRBJ2-1
v_gene: TRBV29-1
len: 12

CDR3aa: CSVDKGVSNGELFF
j_gene: TRBJ2-2
v_gene: TRBV29-1
len: 14

CDR3aa: CASSIGAGGNEQFF
j_gene: TRBJ2-1
v_gene: TRBV19
len: 14

CDR3aa: CASSLGPSGSTYEQYF
j_gene: TRBJ2-7
v_gene: TRBV7-9
len: 16

CDR3aa: CASSLLDRREDF
j_gene: TRBJ2-4
v_gene: TRBV5-5
len: 12

CDR3aa: CASSGTGDNEQFF
j_gene: TRBJ2-1
v_gene: TRBV18
len: 13

CDR3aa: CASSEAWGQGFNQPQHF
j_gene: TRBJ1-5
v_gene: TRBV6-1
len: 17

CDR3aa: CASSLEQGGKKYF
j_gene: TRBJ2-5
v_gene: TRBV5-5
len: 13

CDR3aa: CATSVRVVGEGSGELFF
j_gene: TRBJ2-2
v_gene: TRBV15
len: 17

CDR3aa: CASTPGTGDTGELFF
j_gene: TRBJ2-2
v_gene: TRBV6-2/TRBV6-3
len: 15

CDR3aa: CASSLPGDTEAFF
j_gene: TRBJ1-1
v_gene: TRBV5-1
len: 13

CDR3aa: CASSESRDRINEQFF
j_gene: TRBJ2-1
v_gene: TRBV2
len: 15

CDR3aa: CASSYKPDAYEQYF
j_gene: TRBJ2-7
v_gene: TRBV6-2/TRBV6-3
len: 14